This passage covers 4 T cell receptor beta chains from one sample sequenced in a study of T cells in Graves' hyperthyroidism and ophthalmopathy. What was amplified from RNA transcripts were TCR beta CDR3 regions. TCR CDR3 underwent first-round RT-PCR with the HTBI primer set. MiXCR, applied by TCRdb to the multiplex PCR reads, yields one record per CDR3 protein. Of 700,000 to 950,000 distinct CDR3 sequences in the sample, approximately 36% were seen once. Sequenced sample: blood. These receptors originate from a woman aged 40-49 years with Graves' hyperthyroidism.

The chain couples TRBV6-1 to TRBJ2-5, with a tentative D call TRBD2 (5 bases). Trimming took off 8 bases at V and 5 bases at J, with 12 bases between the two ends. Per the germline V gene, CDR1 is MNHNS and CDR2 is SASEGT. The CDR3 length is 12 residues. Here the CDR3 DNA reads TGTGCCAGCGGGGAGAAGGAGGAGACCCAGTACTTC. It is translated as CASGEKEETQYF.

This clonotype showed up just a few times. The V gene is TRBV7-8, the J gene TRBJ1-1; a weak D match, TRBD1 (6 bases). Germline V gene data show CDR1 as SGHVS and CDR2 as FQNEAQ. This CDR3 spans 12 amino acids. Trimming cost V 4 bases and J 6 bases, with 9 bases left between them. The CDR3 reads CASSSDSSEAFF. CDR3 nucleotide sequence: TGTGCCAGCAGCTCGGACAGTTCTGAAGCTTTCTTT.

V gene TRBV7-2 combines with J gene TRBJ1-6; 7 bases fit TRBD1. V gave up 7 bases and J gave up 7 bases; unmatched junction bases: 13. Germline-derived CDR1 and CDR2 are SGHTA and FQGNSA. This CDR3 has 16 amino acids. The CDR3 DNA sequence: TGTGCCAGCATTGGGAGCCCGGGACAGCGAAATTCACCCCTCCACTTT. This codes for CASIGSPGQRNSPLHF. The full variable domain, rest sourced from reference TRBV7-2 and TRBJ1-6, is GAGVSQSPSNKVTEKGKDVELRCDPISGHTALYWYRQSLGQGLEFLIYFQGNSAPDKSGLPSDRFSAERTGGSVSTLTIQRTQQEDSAVYLCASIGSPGQRNSPLHFGNGTRLTVT.

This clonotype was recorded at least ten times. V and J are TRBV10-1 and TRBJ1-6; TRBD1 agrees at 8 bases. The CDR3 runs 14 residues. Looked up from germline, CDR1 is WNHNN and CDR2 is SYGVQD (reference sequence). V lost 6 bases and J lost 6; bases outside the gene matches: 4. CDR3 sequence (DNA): TGCGCCAGCAGCCGGGACAGGATTAATTCACCCCTCCACTTT. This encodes CASSRDRINSPLHF.